This T cell receptor beta chain was sequenced for a study of T-cell reconstitution after alpha-beta-depleted transplantation in children (dated by TCRdb to about 2016). Regarding the complete study: The study quantitatively tracked T-cell immune reconstitution after TCRalphabeta/CD19-depleted allogeneic hematopoietic cell transplantation in children using TCR repertoire profiling.

Library preparation employed PCR. The instrument was an Illumina HiSeq 2500. To normalize quantification of the TCRbeta repertoire, the TCR libraries were built with molecular barcoding that relied on unique molecular identifiers. Using fastp trimming at Q25 and MiXCR clonotype assembly, TCRdb reanalyzed the public sequencing data and kept in-frame beta chains. CDR3 protein sequences are deduplicated, and each keeps its most common genes and DNA. The sample table holds 500,000 to 600,000 distinct CDR3 sequences, of which about 30% were seen once. The ten largest clonotypes hold approximately 2.3% of the sample. On this clonotype itself: The antigen it binds to is not known. No clone much larger than this one lies a single base away; base qualities are absent.

Taken from cysteine to phenylalanine, the CDR3 has 18 residues. CDR3 DNA is the only sequence kept; it has 54 bases, read in frame from the first base. From a lookup of the germline V gene, CDR1 and CDR2 are LGHNA and YNFKEQ. Clipping removes 1 base from V and 0 bases from J, with 11 as the unmatched junction base count. The sequence joins TRBV4-2 to TRBJ1-1, with TRBD1 identical over 7 junction bases. This sequence originates from a human donor who donated a stem cell graft to a child with aplastic anemia. This material consisted of PBMCs from the stem cell graft donor, taken from the stem cell graft. The CDR3 region has the sequence CASSQVGKGATMNTEAFF. The DNA reads TGTGCCAGCAGCCAAGTTGGGAAGGGGGCAACTATGAACACTGAAGCTTTCTTT.